This T cell receptor (beta chain) was sequenced in a study of blood T cell repertoires in COVID-19. Libraries were prepared by immunoSEQ multiplex PCR; TCRdb keeps only in-frame clonotypes and omits some of them. This sample has roughly 60,000 clones, with 80% to 85% found just once. J lost 7 bases, V lost 1 base, and 7 bases had no gene match. The CDR3 consists of 16 residues. Germline CDR1 and CDR2: LGHNA and YNFKEQ. Enrolled during active infection, Seattle patients were then followed longitudinally. The clonotype originates from a man aged 30 to 39 with COVID-19, enrolled during active disease. What was sequenced was peripheral blood. The rearrangement links TRBV4-2 to TRBJ1-1; 12 nucleotides agree with TRBD1. In DNA form, the CDR3 reads TGTGCCAGCAGCCAAGGCACCGGGACAGGGGGCTTTGAAGCTTTCTTT. It is translated as CASSQGTGTGGFEAFF.